This TCR beta chain was identified during a study of post-analysis software for immune sequencing data. The library was made from cDNA and included unique molecular identifiers. TCRdb processed the PCR reads anew with MiXCR; each CDR3 protein has one entry. The table records 450,000 to 650,000 distinct CDR3 sequences, about 40% of them present only once. The CDR3 spans 13 residues. Germline V gene lookup returns CDR1 SGDLS and CDR2 YYNGEE. General study points: Relative to controls, patients had about 5 TRBV segments at higher frequency, with TRBV5-6, TRBV5-1 and TRBV20-1 among these.

Worth noting for this clonotype: Its matching antigen is unknown. One junction end disagrees with the germline gene, perhaps due to a read error.

This TCR came from a girl aged 10 to 17 with multiple sclerosis. V gene TRBV9 combines with J gene TRBJ2-7; TRBD1 aligns across 9 bases. Source material: blood. This CDR3 is CASSTGTGFERYF. The CDR3 bases are TGTGCCAGCAGCACCGGGACAGGGTTCGAGCGGTACTTC.